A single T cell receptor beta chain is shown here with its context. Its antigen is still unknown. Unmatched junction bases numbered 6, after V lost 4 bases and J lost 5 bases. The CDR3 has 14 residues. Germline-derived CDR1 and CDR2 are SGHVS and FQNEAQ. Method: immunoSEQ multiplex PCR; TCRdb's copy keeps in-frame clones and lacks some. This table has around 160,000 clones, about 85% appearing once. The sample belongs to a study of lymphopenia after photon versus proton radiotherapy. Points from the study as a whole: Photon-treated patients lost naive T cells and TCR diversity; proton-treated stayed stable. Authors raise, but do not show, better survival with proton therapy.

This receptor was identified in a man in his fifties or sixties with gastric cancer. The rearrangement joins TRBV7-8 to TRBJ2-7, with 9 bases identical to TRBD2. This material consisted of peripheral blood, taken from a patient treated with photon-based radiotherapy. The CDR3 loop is CASSSLGLAHEQYF. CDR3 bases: TGTGCCAGCAGCTCTCTGGGACTAGCCCACGAGCAGTACTTC. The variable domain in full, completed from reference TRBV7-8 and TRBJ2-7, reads GAGVSQSPRYKVAKRGQDVALRCDPISGHVSLFWYQQALGQGPEFLTYFQNEAQLDKSGLPSDRFFAERPEGSVSTLKIQRTQQEDSAVYLCASSSLGLAHEQYFGPGTRLTVT.